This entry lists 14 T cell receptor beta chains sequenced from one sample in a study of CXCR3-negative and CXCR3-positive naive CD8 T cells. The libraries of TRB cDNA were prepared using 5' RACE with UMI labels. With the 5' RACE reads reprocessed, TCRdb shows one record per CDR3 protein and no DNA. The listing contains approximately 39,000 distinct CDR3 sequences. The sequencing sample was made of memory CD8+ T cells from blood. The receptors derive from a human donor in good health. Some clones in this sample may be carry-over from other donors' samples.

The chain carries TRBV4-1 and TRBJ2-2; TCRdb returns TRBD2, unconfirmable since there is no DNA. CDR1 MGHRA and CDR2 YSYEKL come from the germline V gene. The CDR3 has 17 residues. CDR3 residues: CASSRGPLAGDTGELFF.

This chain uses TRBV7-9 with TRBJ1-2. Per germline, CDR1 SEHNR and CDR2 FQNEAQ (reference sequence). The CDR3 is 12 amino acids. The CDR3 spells CASSVANYGYTF.

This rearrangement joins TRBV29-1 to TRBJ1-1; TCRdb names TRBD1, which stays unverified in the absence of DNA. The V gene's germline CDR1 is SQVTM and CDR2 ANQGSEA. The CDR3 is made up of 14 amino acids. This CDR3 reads CSVDWGTVNTEAFF.

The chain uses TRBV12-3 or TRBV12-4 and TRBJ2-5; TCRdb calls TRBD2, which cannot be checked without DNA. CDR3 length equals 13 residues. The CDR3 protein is CASSADAGETQYF.

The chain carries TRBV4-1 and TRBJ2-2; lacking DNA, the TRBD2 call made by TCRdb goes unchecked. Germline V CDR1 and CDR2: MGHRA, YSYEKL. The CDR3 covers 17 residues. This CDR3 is CASSQEGAGGNTGELFF.

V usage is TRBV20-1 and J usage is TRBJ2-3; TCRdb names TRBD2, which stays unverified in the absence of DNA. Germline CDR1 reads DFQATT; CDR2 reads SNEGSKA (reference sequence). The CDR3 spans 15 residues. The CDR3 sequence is CSARDPLAGADTQYF.

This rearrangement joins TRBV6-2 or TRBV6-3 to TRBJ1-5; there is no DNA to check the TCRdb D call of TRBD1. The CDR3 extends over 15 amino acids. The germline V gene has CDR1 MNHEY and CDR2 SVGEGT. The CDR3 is CASSYSDGTSQPQHF.

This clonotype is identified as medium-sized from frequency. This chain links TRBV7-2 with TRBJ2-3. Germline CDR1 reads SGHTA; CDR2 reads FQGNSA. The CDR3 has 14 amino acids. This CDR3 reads CASSGPYRTDTQYF.

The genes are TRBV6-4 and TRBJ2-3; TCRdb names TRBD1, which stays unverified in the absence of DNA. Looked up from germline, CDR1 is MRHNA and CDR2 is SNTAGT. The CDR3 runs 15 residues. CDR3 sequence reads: CASSDDSGATDTQYF.

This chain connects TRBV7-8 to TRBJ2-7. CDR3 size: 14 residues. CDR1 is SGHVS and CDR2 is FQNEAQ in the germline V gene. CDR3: CASSPRPASYEQYF.

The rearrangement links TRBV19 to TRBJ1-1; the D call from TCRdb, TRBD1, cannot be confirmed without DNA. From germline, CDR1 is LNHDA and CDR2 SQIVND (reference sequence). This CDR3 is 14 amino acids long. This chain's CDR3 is CASSQQGMNTEAFF.

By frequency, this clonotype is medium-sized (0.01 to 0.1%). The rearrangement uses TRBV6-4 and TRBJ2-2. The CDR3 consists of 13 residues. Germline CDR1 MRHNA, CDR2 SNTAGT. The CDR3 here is CASSDTNTGELFF.

This chain's CDR3 is CASSLRVGRTEAFF. The V gene is TRBV28, the J gene TRBJ1-1. The CDR3 extends over 14 amino acids. Per germline, CDR1 MDHEN and CDR2 SYDVKM.

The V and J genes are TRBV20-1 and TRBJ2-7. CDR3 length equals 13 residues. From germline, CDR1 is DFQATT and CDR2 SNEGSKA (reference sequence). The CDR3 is CSARSPTSYEQYF.